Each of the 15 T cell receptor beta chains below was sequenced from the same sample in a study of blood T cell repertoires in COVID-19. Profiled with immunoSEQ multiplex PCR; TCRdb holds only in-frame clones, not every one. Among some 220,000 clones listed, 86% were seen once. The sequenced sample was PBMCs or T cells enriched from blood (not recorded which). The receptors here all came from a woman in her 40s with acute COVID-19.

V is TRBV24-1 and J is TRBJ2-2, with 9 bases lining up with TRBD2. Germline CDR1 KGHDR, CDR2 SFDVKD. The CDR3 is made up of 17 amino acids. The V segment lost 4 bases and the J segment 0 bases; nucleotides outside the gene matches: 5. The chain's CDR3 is CATSDPGLATNTGELFF. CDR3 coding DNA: TGTGCCACCAGTGACCCGGGACTAGCAACGAACACCGGGGAGCTGTTTTTT.

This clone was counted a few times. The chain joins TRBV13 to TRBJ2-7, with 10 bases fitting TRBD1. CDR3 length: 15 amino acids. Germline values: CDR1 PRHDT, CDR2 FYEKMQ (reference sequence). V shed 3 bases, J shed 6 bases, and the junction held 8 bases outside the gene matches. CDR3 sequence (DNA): TGTGCCAGCAGCTTTAACCGGGACAGGGGTCGCGAGCAGTACTTC. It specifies CASSFNRDRGREQYF.

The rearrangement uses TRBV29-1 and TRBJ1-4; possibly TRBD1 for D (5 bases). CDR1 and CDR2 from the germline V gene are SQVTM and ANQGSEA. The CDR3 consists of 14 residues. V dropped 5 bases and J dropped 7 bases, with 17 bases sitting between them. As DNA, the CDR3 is TGCAGCGTTCAGCGGGGCTCGGGAGGTGAAAAACTGTTTTTT. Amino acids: CSVQRGSGGEKLFF.

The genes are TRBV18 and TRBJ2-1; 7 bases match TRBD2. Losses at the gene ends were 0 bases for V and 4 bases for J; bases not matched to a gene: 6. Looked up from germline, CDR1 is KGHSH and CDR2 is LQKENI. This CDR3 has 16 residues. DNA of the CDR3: TGTGCCAGCTCACCACCTTCTAGCGGAGCTTACAATGAGCAGTTCTTC. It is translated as CASSPPSSGAYNEQFF.

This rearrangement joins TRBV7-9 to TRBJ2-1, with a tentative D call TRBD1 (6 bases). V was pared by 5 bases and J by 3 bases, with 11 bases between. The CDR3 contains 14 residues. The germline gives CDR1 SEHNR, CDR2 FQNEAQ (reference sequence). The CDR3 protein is CASSQDRFYNEQFF. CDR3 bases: TGTGCCAGCAGCCAGGACAGATTCTACAATGAGCAGTTCTTC.

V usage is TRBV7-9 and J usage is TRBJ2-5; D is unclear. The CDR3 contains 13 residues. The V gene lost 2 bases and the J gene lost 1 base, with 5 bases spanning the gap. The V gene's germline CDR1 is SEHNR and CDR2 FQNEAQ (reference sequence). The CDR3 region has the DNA TGTGCCAGCAGCTTAACGGTCCAAGAGACCCAGTACTTC. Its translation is CASSLTVQETQYF. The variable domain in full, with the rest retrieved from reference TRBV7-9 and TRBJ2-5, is DTGVSQNPRHKITKRGQNVTFRCDPISEHNRLYWYRQTLGQGPEFLTYFQNEAQLEKSRLLSDRFSAERPKGSFSTLEIQRTEQGDSAMYLCASSLTVQETQYFGPGTRLLVL.

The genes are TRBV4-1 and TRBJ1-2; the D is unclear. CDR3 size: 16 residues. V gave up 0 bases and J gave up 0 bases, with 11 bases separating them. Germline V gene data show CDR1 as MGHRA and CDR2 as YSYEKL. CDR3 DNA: TGCGCCAGCAGCCAAGATGTGCTGTCAGCTAACTATGGCTACACCTTC. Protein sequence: CASSQDVLSANYGYTF.

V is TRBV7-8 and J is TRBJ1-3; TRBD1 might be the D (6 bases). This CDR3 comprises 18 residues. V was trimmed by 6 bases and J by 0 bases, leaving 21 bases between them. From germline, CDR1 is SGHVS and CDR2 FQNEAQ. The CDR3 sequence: CASSPQQGFTISGNTIYF. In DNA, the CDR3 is TGTGCCAGCAGTCCTCAACAGGGTTTCACTATCTCTGGAAACACCATATATTTT.

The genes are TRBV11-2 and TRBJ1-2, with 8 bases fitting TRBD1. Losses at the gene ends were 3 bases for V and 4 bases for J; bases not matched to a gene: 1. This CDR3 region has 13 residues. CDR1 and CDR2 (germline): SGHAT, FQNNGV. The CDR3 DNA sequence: TGTGCCAGCAGCTTGGACAGGGCCTATGGCTACACCTTC. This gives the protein CASSLDRAYGYTF.

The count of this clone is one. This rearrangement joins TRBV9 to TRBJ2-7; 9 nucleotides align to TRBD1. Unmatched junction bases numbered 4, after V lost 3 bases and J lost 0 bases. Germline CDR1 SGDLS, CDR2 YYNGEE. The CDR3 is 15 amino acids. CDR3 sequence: CASSGGTGSSYEQYF. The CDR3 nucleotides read TGTGCCAGCAGCGGGGGGACAGGGAGCTCCTACGAGCAGTACTTC.

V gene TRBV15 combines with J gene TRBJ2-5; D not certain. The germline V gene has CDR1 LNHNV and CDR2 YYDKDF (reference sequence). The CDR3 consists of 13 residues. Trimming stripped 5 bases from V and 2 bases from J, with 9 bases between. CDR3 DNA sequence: TGTGCCACCAGCGGGTCGAGGCAAGAGACCCAGTACTTC. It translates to CATSGSRQETQYF.

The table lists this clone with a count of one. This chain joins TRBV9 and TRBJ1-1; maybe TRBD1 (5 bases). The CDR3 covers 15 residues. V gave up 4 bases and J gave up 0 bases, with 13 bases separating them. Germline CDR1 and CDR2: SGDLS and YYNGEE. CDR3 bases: TGTGCCAGCAGCTCAACCACAGGTATGAACACTGAAGCTTTCTTT. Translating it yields CASSSTTGMNTEAFF.

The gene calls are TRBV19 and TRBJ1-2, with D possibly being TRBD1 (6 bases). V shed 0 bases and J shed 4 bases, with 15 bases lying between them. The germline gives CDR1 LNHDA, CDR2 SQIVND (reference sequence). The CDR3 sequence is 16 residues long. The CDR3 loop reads CASSIDARGQSYGYTF. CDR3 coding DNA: TGTGCCAGTAGTATAGACGCCCGTGGACAGTCCTATGGCTACACCTTC.

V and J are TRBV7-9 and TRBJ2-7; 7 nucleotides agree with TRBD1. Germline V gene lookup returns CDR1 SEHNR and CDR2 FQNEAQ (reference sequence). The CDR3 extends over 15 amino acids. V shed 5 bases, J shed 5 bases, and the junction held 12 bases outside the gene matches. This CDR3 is CASSPDMTGMNEQYF. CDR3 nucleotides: TGTGCCAGCAGCCCCGATATGACAGGGATGAACGAGCAGTACTTC.

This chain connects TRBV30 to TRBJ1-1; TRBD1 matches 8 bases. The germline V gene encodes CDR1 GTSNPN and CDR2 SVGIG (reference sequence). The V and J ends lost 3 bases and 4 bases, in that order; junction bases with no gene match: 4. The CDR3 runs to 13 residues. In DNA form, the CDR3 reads TGTGCCTGGAGGAGGACAGGGCTCACTGAAGCTTTCTTT. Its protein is CAWRRTGLTEAFF. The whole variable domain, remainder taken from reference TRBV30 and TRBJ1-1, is SQTIHQWPATLVQPVGSPLSLECTVEGTSNPNLYWYRQAAGRGLQLLFYSVGIGQISSEVPQNLSASRPQDRQFILSSKKLLLSDSGFYLCAWRRTGLTEAFFGQGTRLTVV.